This TCR beta chain was sequenced in a study of graft-versus-host responses after intestinal transplantation. Germline V gene sequence: CDR1 SEHNR, CDR2 FQNEAQ (reference sequence). V dropped 0 bases and J dropped 7 bases, with 3 bases sitting between them. The CDR3 is made up of 11 amino acids. Method: immunoSEQ multiplex PCR; TCRdb's copy keeps in-frame clones and lacks some. The sample records about 97,000 clones, 80% to 95% being singletons. Regarding this clone: Its target is unknown.

General observations from the study: Graft-versus-host to host-versus-graft clonal ratios in allografts were high in patients with graft-donor T cell macrochimerism. Some GvH clones were seen earlier in gut or blood, suggesting intestinal origin. Early HvG declines after transplant were associated with peak circulating GvH clone levels.

The material was PBMCs, obtained about 450 days after intestinal transplant. The clonotype was recovered from a human patient who received an intestinal transplant, so some T cells may come from the graft donor. The V call is TRBV7-9, the J call TRBJ1-1; D gene uncertain. The CDR3 sequence is CASSLADEAFF. The CDR3 bases are TGTGCCAGCAGCTTAGCCGATGAAGCTTTCTTT.